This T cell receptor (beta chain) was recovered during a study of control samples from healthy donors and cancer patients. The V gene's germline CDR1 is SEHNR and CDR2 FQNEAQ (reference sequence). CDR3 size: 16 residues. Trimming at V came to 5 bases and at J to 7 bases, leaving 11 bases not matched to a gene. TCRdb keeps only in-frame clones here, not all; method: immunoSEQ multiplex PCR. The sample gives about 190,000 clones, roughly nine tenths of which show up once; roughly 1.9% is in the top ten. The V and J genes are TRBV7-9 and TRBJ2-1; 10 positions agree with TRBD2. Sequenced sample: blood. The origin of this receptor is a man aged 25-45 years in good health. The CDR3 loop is CASSLVLAGPNNEQFF. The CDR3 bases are TGTGCCAGCAGCCTGGTACTAGCGGGGCCTAATAATGAGCAGTTCTTC.